This TCR beta chain was identified in a study of memory CD8 T cells in hepatitis C reinfection. The repertoire was sequenced with immunoSEQ multiplex PCR; TCRdb's copy has only in-frame clones and lacks some. The sample shows about 43,000 clones, approximately 89% of them seen only once. Trimming removed 0 bases from V and 0 bases from J, with 7 bases in between. Germline CDR1 SGHRS, CDR2 YFSETQ. CDR3 length: 14 amino acids. Time point defined: late/post reinfection, 12 to 24 weeks after detection. Sorted cells were sequenced directly ex vivo without any in vitro expansion. The chain employs TRBV5-1 and TRBJ2-7; D is unclear. This TCR came from a young man with hepatitis C virus infection. Specimen: naive CD8+ T cells sorted from blood. The CDR3 loop is CASSLAVNSYEQYF. The CDR3 DNA follows: TGCGCCAGCAGCTTGGCCGTAAACTCCTACGAGCAGTACTTC.